Below, 11 T cell receptor beta chains from the same sample are listed, as sequenced in a study of T cells in Graves' hyperthyroidism and ophthalmopathy. Amplification of TCR beta CDR3 regions used RNA as the template. HTBI primers were employed in a first-round RT-PCR of the TCR CDR3. TCRdb analysed the multiplex PCR reads with MiXCR anew, one entry per CDR3 protein. In the table there are some 440,000 distinct CDR3 sequences, approximately 14% of which are singletons. Sequenced material: blood. These receptor sequences come from a woman under 30 with Graves' hyperthyroidism.

This clonotype was detected once. Just one base apart from a much larger clone, this may be a read error. V and J are TRBV28 and TRBJ2-1; D may be TRBD1 (7 bases). Germline values: CDR1 MDHEN, CDR2 SYDVKM. This CDR3 contains 15 residues. CDR3: CASSGGTAAYNERFF. CDR3 coding DNA: TGTGCCAGCAGTGGGGGGACAGCCGCCTACAATGAGCGGTTCTTC. The complete variable domain, with remaining parts taken from reference TRBV28 and TRBJ2-1, reads DVKVTQSSRYLVKRTGEKVFLECVQDMDHENMFWYRQDPGLGLRLIYFSYDVKMKEKGDIPEGYSVSREKKERFSLILESASTNQTSMYLCASSGGTAAYNERFFGPGTRLTVL.

Concerning this clonotype itself: A much larger clone sits a single nucleotide away, making a read error possible. This chain connects TRBV12-3 or TRBV12-4 to TRBJ1-5; possible D gene TRBD1, 5 bases. V shed 3 bases and J shed 9 bases, with 6 bases lying between them. The CDR3 has 11 amino acids. The CDR3 loop reads CASSFGGPQHF. DNA of the CDR3: TGTGCCAGCAGTTTTGGGGGGCCCCAGCATTTT.

This clonotype has a count of ten or more. This sequence joins TRBV28 and TRBJ2-7, with D possibly being TRBD1 (6 bases). The germline V gene has CDR1 MDHEN and CDR2 SYDVKM. The V end was cut by 6 bases, the J end by 5 bases, with 11 bases between. This CDR3 is 12 amino acids long. The CDR3 nucleotides are TGTGCCAGCAGCGGGACAATTCACGAGCAGTACTTC. Translating it yields CASSGTIHEQYF.

In DNA, the CDR3 is TGCGCCAGCAGCTCTGGAGTCCATGCTAGCACAGATACGCAGTATTTT. It is translated as CASSSGVHASTDTQYF. The chain links TRBV5-1 to TRBJ2-3; D is unresolved. This CDR3 has 16 amino acids. In germline, CDR1 is SGHRS, CDR2 YFSETQ. V dropped 3 bases and J dropped 0 bases, with 14 bases sitting between them.

The rearrangement uses TRBV3-1 and TRBJ2-2; no firm D call. V gave up 2 bases and J gave up 9 bases, with 4 bases separating them. The CDR3 is made up of 11 amino acids. In germline, CDR1 is LGHDT, CDR2 YNNKEL (reference sequence). CDR3 in amino acids: CASSQTRELFF. Written as DNA, the CDR3 is TGTGCCAGCAGCCAAACCAGGGAGCTGTTTTTT.

This clonotype was observed a few times. The chain has TRBV11-1 and TRBJ2-6; D is ambiguous. This CDR3 has 16 residues. V was shortened by 5 bases and J by 0 bases, with 11 bases between the two germline ends. Germline V lookup: CDR1 SGHAT, CDR2 FQDESV (reference sequence). This CDR3 reads CASSEQIISGANVLTF. CDR3 nucleotide sequence: TGTGCCAGCAGCGAACAGATCATCTCTGGGGCCAACGTCCTGACTTTC.

The chain has TRBV10-3 and TRBJ1-6; TRBD1 matches 10 bases. This CDR3 is built from 16 residues. The germline V gene encodes CDR1 ENHRY and CDR2 SYGVKD. V was clipped by 6 bases and J by 5 bases; unmatched bases: 7. The CDR3 coding sequence is TGTGCCATCAGCCTAACCGGGACAGGGGATAATTCACCCCTCCACTTT. Its protein is CAISLTGTGDNSPLHF.

In its sample, this clonotype was seen a few times. It may be a read error: a sequence one base away is much more abundant. This chain links TRBV24-1 with TRBJ2-1; tentatively, D is TRBD1 (5 bases). Germline V CDR1 and CDR2: KGHDR, SFDVKD. This CDR3 has 14 amino acids. CDR3 protein: CATSDLRGYNGQFF. The DNA for the CDR3 is TGTGCCACCAGTGATTTGAGGGGTTACAATGGGCAGTTCTTC.

Ten or more counts support this clonotype. The genes are TRBV5-1 and TRBJ1-1; D call uncertain. Germline V gene lookup returns CDR1 SGHRS and CDR2 YFSETQ. The V and J ends lost 5 bases and 0 bases respectively, with 20 bases between them. The CDR3 length is 17 residues. The CDR3 reads CASSQGLHTELNTEAFF. CDR3 coding DNA: TGCGCCAGCAGTCAAGGGTTGCACACAGAGTTGAACACTGAAGCTTTCTTT.

This clonotype occurred many times. The chain recombines TRBV20-1 with TRBJ1-2; D might be TRBD1 (5 bases). The CDR3 runs to 13 residues. Trimming stripped 5 bases from V and 5 bases from J, with 15 bases between. The germline V gene encodes CDR1 DFQATT and CDR2 SNEGSKA (reference sequence). CDR3 nucleotide sequence: TGCAGTGCTTCACCCGGGGCCCCGTATGGCTACACCTTC. It encodes CSASPGAPYGYTF.

This clonotype was counted many times. J is TRBJ1-3 and V is TRBV5-1; weak D call: TRBD1 (6 bases). Germline CDR1 SGHRS, CDR2 YFSETQ. Trimming took 0 bases from V and 1 from J, leaving 8 bases between them. This CDR3 is 15 amino acids long. The CDR3, as DNA: TGCGCCAGCAGCTTGGAGGGGGATTCTGGAAACACCATATATTTT. Residues: CASSLEGDSGNTIYF.